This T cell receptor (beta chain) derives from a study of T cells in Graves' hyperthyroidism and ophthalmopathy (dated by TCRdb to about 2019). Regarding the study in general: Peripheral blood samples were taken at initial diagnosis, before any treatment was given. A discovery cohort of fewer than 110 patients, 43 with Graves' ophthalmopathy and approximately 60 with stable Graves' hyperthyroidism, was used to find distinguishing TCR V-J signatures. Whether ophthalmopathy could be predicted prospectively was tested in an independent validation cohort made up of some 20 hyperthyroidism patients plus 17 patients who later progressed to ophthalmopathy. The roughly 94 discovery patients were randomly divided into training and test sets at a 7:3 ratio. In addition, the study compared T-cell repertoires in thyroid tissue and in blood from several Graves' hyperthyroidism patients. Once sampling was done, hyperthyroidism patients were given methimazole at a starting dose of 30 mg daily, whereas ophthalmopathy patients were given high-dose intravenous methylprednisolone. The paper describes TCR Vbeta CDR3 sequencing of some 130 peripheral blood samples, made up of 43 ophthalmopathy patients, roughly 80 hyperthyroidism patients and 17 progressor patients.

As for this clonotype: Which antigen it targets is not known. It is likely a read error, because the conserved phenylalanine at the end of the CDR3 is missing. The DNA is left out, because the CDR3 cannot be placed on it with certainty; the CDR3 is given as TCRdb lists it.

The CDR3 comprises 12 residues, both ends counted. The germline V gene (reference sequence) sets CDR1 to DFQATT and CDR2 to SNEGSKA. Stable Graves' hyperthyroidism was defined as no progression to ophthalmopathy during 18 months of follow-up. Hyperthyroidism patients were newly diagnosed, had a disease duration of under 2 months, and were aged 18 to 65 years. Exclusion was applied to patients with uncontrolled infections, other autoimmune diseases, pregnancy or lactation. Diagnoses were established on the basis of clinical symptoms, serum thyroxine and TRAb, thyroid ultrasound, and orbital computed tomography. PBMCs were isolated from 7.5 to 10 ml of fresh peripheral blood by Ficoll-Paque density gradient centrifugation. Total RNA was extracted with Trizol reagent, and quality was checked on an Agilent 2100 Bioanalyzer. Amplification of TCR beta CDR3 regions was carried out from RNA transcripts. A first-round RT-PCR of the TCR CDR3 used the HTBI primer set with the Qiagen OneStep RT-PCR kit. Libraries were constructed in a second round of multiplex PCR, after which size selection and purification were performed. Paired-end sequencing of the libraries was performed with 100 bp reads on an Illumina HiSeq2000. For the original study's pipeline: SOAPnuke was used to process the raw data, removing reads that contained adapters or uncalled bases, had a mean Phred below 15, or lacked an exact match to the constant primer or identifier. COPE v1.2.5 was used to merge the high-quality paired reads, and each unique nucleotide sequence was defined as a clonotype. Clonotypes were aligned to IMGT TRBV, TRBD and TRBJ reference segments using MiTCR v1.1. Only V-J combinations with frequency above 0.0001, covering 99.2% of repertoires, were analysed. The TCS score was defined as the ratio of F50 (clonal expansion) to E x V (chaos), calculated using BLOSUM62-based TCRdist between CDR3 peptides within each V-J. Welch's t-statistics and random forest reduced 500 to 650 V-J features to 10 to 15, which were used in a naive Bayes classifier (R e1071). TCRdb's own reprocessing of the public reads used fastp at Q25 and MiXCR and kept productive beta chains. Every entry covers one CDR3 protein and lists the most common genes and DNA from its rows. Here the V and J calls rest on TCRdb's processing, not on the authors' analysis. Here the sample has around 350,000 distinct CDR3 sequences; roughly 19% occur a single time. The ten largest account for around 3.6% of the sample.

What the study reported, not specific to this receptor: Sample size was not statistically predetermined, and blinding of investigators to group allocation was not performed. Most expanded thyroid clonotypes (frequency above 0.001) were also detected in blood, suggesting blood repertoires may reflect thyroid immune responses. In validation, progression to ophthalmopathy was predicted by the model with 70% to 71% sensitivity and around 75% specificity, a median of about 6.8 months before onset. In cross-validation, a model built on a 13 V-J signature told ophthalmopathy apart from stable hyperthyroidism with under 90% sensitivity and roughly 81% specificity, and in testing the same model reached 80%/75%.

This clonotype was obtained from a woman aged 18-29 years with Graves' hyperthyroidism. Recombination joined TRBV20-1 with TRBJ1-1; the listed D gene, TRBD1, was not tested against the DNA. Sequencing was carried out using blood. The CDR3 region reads CSARGGDTEAWL.